The subject of this entry is one TCR beta chain. This clone's antigen is unknown. Qualities for individual bases were not recorded, and no much larger clone is one base off. The CDR3 starts with the cysteine, ends with the phenylalanine, and has 16 residues. Only CDR3 DNA is held: 48 bases, read in frame from base 1. Each collaborating institution followed its own protocols to collect whole blood in K2EDTA tubes. For TCRbeta analysis, collaborators shipped samples as frozen whole blood, isolated PBMCs, or DNA extracted from either of those sample types. The immunoSEQ Assay, a bias-controlled multiplex PCR, was used to amplify TCRbeta CDR3 regions from genomic DNA. On the study's bioinformatics: Within the assay, amplification of reference gene primers was used to estimate how many nucleated cells each sample contained. To quantify the absolute abundance of each unique TCRbeta CDR3 rearrangement, sequence reads were collapsed and filtered. Productive Simpson clonality was computed per sample as the square root of Simpson's diversity index over productive rearrangements. Sourced from immuneACCESS, this table was stored by TCRdb with only in-frame sequences that have V and J called. A share of the clones is absent; for the studies checked, an unresolved V gene accounts for under half, and the remainder has no known explanation. V and J calls and clone size are given by that table; D and trimming were obtained from the DNA. This sample holds tens of thousands of clones; more than 75% were observed only once. Jointly, the top ten make up 28% of the sample.

This sample was included in a study of blood T cell repertoires in COVID-19 (dated by TCRdb to 2020 to 2021). About the study as a whole: Samples covering the acute and convalescent phases of COVID-19 were provided by collaborators in the United States, Italy and Spain. The material from the prospective study consisted of cDNA or gDNA derived from T cells, B-cell-depleted T cells, or PBMCs. The dataset comprised deeply sampled blood TCRbeta repertoires from subjects exposed to, actively infected with, or recovered from COVID-19. The repertoires were made available in a free public database intended to serve as a resource for research on the immune response to SARS-CoV-2. The samples were drawn from two sources: the first 160 participants of the ongoing ImmuneRACE study, and fewer than 1,500 subjects contributed by 6 global collaborators. The sample metadata nearly always contained a de-identified subject ID, COVID-19 status, age in years and sex. Where HLA class I and class II types were available, the types were taken from metadata supplied by the sample provider, not from assay-based typing.

Paper-wide results and their limitations: How much clinical and demographic metadata was included differed by source and by participant, and the metadata was provided uncurated.

The sequence joins TRBV1 to TRBJ2-3; the tabulated D call, TRBD1, remains unverified against the DNA. TRBV1 is a recognized pseudogene. The sequence was obtained from a human donor in a cohort sampled during active COVID-19. Sequencing was done on a sample of peripheral blood. The CDR3 region: CTSSQPPGQDTDTQYF. The DNA sequence is given as TGCACCAGCAGCCAGCCCCCGGGACAGGACACAGATACGCAGTATTTT.